Listed here are 24 T cell receptor beta chains from one sample, sequenced in a study of T-cell memory formation after mild COVID-19. MiXCR was run by TCRdb on the 5' RACE reads, yielding one entry per CDR3 protein. The sample consists of more than 350,000 distinct CDR3 sequences, over 20% of them appearing once. Source material: PBMCs or a T cell subset sorted from them (not recorded which). These receptors all stem from an adult woman who had mild COVID-19 (a few samples of this study predate the infection). Cell type and time point are not known.

The chain employs TRBV4-1 and TRBJ2-3; D is uncertain. CDR1 is MGHRA and CDR2 is YSYEKL in the germline V gene. This CDR3 comprises 14 residues. Trimming took off 3 bases at V and 0 bases at J, with 7 bases between the two ends. The CDR3 loop is CASSQQSSTDTQYF. The CDR3 DNA follows: TGCGCCAGCAGCCAGCAATCTAGCACAGATACGCAGTATTTT.

The chain recombines TRBV6-5 with TRBJ1-1; D is uncertain. This CDR3 region has 14 residues. From germline, CDR1 is MNHEY and CDR2 SVGAGI. Trimming pared 0 bases from V and 1 base from J, leaving 6 bases between. CDR3 loop: CASSYSKPNTEAFF. CDR3 DNA sequence: TGTGCCAGCAGTTACTCGAAGCCGAACACTGAAGCTTTCTTT.

This clonotype was picked up a small number of times. The chain combines TRBV24-1 with TRBJ2-3; unclear D gene. This CDR3 has 13 residues. V dropped 7 bases and J dropped 5 bases, with 12 bases sitting between them. Germline CDR1 and CDR2: KGHDR and SFDVKD. The CDR3, as DNA: TGTGCCACCAGGGCAGTTGGTGAAGATACGCAGTATTTT. Protein product: CATRAVGEDTQYF.

This clonotype was detected a few times. The chain employs TRBV23-1 and TRBJ2-2; 8 bases line up with TRBD2. TRBV23-1 belongs to the ORF category, with a function that is uncertain. This CDR3 is 14 amino acids long. Germline trimming cut 8 bases from V and 8 bases from J; bases unmatched to any gene: 10. The CDR3 sequence: CASRAGAGAGELFF. The CDR3 coding sequence is TGCGCCAGCCGTGCGGGAGCGGGAGCAGGGGAGCTGTTTTTT.

This clonotype was picked up a small number of times. V gene TRBV6-2 or TRBV6-3 combines with J gene TRBJ2-1, with 11 bases matching TRBD2. The CDR3 length is 16 residues. Trimming at V came to 5 bases and at J to 7 bases, leaving 10 bases not matched to a gene. From germline, CDR1 is MNHEY and CDR2 SVGEGT. In DNA, the CDR3 is TGTGCCAGCAGTCCCCAGACTAGCGGGGATATGAATGAGCAGTTCTTC. It codes for CASSPQTSGDMNEQFF.

The chain links TRBV20-1 to TRBJ2-7; 10 positions match TRBD2. Per germline, CDR1 DFQATT and CDR2 SNEGSKA (reference sequence). The CDR3 spans 16 residues. Trimming cost V 1 base and J 7 bases; bases outside gene matches: 13. The CDR3 nucleotides read TGCAGTGCTAGAGCGAGCAGACCGGGACTAGCGCGGGAGCAGTACTTC. Amino acids: CSARASRPGLAREQYF.

The rearrangement links TRBV4-3 to TRBJ1-5; D gene unclear. Trimming took 0 bases from V and 0 from J, leaving 9 bases between them. Germline CDR1 reads LGHNA; CDR2 reads YSLEER. CDR3 length: 16 amino acids. The CDR3 region is CASSQDWTNSNQPQHF. The CDR3 DNA is TGCGCCAGCAGCCAAGATTGGACCAATAGCAATCAGCCCCAGCATTTT.

This clonotype was seen more than once but under ten times. This chain connects TRBV2 to TRBJ2-1; no firm D call. CDR3 length: 14 amino acids. The germline V and J ends were trimmed by 4 bases and 5 bases, with 12 bases remaining between them. Germline CDR1 reads SNHLY; CDR2 reads FYNNEI. CDR3 loop: CASSVPTTHNEQFF. The CDR3 coding sequence is TGTGCCAGCAGTGTCCCTACCACCCACAATGAGCAGTTCTTC.

The rearrangement uses TRBV7-2 and TRBJ1-1; D perhaps matches TRBD1 (6 bases). Germline lookup yields CDR1 SGHTA and CDR2 FQGNSA. This CDR3 has 17 amino acids. Trimming removed 11 bases at V and 2 bases at J, with 27 bases between. In nucleotides, the CDR3 is TGTGCCGGCCCAGGTTGCCAGCCCGACAGGCAAAACACTGAAGCTTTCTTT. Translated: CAGPGCQPDRQNTEAFF. The full variable domain, in which reference TRBV7-2 and TRBJ1-1 provide the parts outside the CDR3, is GAGVSQSPSNKVTEKGKDVELRCDPISGHTALYWYRQSLGQGLEFLIYFQGNSAPDKSGLPSDRFSAERTGGSVSTLTIQRTQQEDSAVYLCAGPGCQPDRQNTEAFFGQGTRLTVV.

This clonotype was observed a few times. The chain is built from TRBV4-1 and TRBJ1-4; 11 nucleotides align to TRBD1. V was pared by 6 bases and J by 2 bases, with 5 bases of the junction left unmatched. The CDR3 has 16 amino acids. Germline V gene sequence: CDR1 MGHRA, CDR2 YSYEKL. In DNA, the CDR3 is TGCGCCAGCAGGGACAGGGGGCGGTCTACTAATGAAAAACTGTTTTTT. Translated, it gives CASRDRGRSTNEKLFF.

The chain combines TRBV9 with TRBJ2-1; TRBD2 agrees at 11 bases. This CDR3 comprises 13 residues. Germline-derived CDR1 and CDR2 are SGDLS and YYNGEE. V lost 3 bases to trimming and J lost 8 bases; unmatched junction nucleotides: 1. The CDR3, as DNA: TGTGCCAGCAGCGCGACTAGCGGGGATGAGCAGTTCTTC. Protein product: CASSATSGDEQFF.

This clonotype was seen more than once but under ten times. CDR3 nucleotides: TGCGCCAGCAGTCAATCCAACTCTCTGGTTGAGACCCAGTACTTC. Translation gives CASSQSNSLVETQYF. The gene calls are TRBV23-1 and TRBJ2-5; D remains unclear. TRBV23-1 is assigned to the ORF class and has an uncertain function. CDR3 length: 15 residues. Trimming removed 0 bases from V and 5 bases from J, with 13 bases in between.

This clonotype was counted a few times. DNA for the CDR3: TGTGCCAGCAGCGGGATCCGGGAGCAAGAGACCCAGTACTTC. This translates into CASSGIREQETQYF. The rearrangement uses TRBV5-4 and TRBJ2-5, with TRBD2 as a possible D gene (6 bases). The V gene's germline CDR1 is SGHNT and CDR2 YYREEE (reference sequence). This CDR3 is 14 amino acids long. The V end lost 4 bases, the J end lost 2 bases, and 12 bases lay between the germline ends.

In its sample, this clonotype was seen a few times. The genes are TRBV7-7 and TRBJ2-5; 9 bases align to TRBD2. Germline assignment: CDR1 SSHAT and CDR2 FNYEAQ (reference sequence). The CDR3 totals 12 residues. CDR3 nucleotide sequence: TGTGCTCCCAGCGGGGGGCGAGAGACCCAGTACTTC. Protein product: CAPSGGRETQYF.

This rearrangement joins TRBV6-5 to TRBJ2-5, with TRBD2 matching 12 bases. The CDR3 runs 16 residues. From germline, CDR1 is MNHEY and CDR2 SVGAGI. V lost 2 bases to trimming and J lost 5 bases; unmatched junction nucleotides: 6. The CDR3 nucleotides read TGTGCCAGCAGTTACCGGACTAGCGGGACCCAGGAGACCCAGTACTTC. Its translation: CASSYRTSGTQETQYF.

A few counts support this clonotype. The V gene is TRBV3-1, the J gene TRBJ2-1; D possibly corresponds to TRBD2 (6 bases). Trimming left V 4 bases short and J 0 bases short, with 13 bases between. The CDR3 sequence is 16 residues long. Germline CDR1 is LGHDT and CDR2 is YNNKEL (reference sequence). This CDR3 is CASSPISGSSYNEQFF. The CDR3 bases are TGTGCCAGCAGCCCTATTAGCGGAAGCTCCTACAATGAGCAGTTCTTC.

This clonotype turned up a few times. V gene TRBV3-1 combines with J gene TRBJ2-1, with D perhaps matching TRBD2 (6 bases). The CDR3 consists of 18 residues. The V gene's germline CDR1 is LGHDT and CDR2 YNNKEL (reference sequence). With 0 bases removed from V and 6 bases from J, the gap between germline ends came to 21 bases. CDR3 sequence (DNA): TGTGCCAGCAGCCAAGATATTACGGGACTCCTTCATGGCAATGAGCAGTTCTTC. Protein sequence: CASSQDITGLLHGNEQFF.

V is TRBV18 and J is TRBJ1-1; TRBD1 aligns across 8 bases. Germline CDR1 KGHSH, CDR2 LQKENI. CDR3 length: 17 amino acids. V lost 0 bases, J lost 4 bases, and 10 bases stayed unmatched. The CDR3 nucleotides are TGTGCCAGCTCACCACCGGCGAGTAGCGACAGGGGCACTGAAGCTTTCTTT. Residues: CASSPPASSDRGTEAFF.

This chain connects TRBV21-1 to TRBJ1-2; whether TRBD1, the table's D call, matches the DNA was not checked. TRBV21-1 is a pseudogene locus. The CDR3 length is 18 residues. CDR3 DNA sequence: TGTGCCAGCAGCGCCCCCAGAACCCGGACAGGGTGCGGCGATGGCTACACCTTC. Its protein product is CASSAPRTRTGCGDGYTF.

This clonotype has just a few counts. The rearrangement joins TRBV12-3 or TRBV12-4 to TRBJ2-1; 9 nucleotides agree with TRBD2. Trimming took 6 bases from V and 10 from J; bases not matched to a gene: 13. The CDR3 runs to 15 residues. CDR3 sequence (DNA): TGTGCCAGCAGGCCGAGCGGCGGGGGGGTTGGAGAGCAGTTCTTC. The encoded protein is CASRPSGGGVGEQFF.

The chain joins TRBV7-2 to TRBJ2-5; TRBD1 aligns across 8 bases. The CDR3 sequence is 21 residues long. Trimming cost V 4 bases and J 5 bases; bases outside gene matches: 27. Looked up from germline, CDR1 is SGHTA and CDR2 is FQGNSA. The CDR3 nucleotides read TGTGCCAGCAGCTACCACCTCCTAGCGACAGGGGAGTTTGGGAAGCGGGAGACCCAGTACTTC. Translating it yields CASSYHLLATGEFGKRETQYF. The whole variable domain, filled in from reference TRBV7-2 and TRBJ2-5, reads GAGVSQSPSNKVTEKGKDVELRCDPISGHTALYWYRQSLGQGLEFLIYFQGNSAPDKSGLPSDRFSAERTGGSVSTLTIQRTQQEDSAVYLCASSYHLLATGEFGKRETQYFGPGTRLLVL.

The rearrangement links TRBV12-5 to TRBJ2-1; tentative D call: TRBD2 (5 bases). This CDR3 contains 15 residues. Germline V gene lookup returns CDR1 LGHNT and CDR2 FRNRAP. Trimming removed 2 bases at V and 5 bases at J, with 13 bases between. CDR3 nucleotides: TGTGCTAGTGGTTTGCGCCTAGCAGCTAACAATGAGCAGTTCTTC. Translation gives CASGLRLAANNEQFF.

This clonotype was observed a handful of times. The V call is TRBV5-5, the J call TRBJ2-2; unclear D gene. V gave up 2 bases and J gave up 5 bases, with 13 bases separating them. This CDR3 contains 15 residues. CDR1 and CDR2 from the germline V gene are SGHKS and YYEKEE (reference sequence). The CDR3 protein is CASSFLIGRTGELFF. The CDR3 DNA reads as TGTGCCAGCAGCTTTTTGATTGGACGAACCGGGGAGCTGTTTTTT.

The rearrangement uses TRBV7-6 and TRBJ2-1; D remains unclear. Germline V CDR1 and CDR2: SGHVS, FNYEAQ. The CDR3 is 16 residues long. V was trimmed by 5 bases and J by 0 bases, leaving 14 bases between them. In DNA form, the CDR3 reads TGTGCCAGCAGCCCTTCTGACCTGTACTCCTACAATGAGCAGTTCTTC. Translation gives CASSPSDLYSYNEQFF.